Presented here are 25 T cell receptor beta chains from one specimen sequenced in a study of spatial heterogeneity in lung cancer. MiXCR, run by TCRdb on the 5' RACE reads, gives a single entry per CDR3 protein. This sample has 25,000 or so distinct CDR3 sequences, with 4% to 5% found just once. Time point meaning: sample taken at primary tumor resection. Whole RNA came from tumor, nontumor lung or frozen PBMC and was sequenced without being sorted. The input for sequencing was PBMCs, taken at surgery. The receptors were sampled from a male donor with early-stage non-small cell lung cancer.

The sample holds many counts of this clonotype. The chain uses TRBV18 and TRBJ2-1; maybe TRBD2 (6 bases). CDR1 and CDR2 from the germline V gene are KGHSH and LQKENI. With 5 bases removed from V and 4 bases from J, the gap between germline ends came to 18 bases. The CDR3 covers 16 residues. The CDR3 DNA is TGTGCCAGCTCATCCCTTGGTAGCGGTCTATACAATGAGCAGTTCTTC. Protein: CASSSLGSGLYNEQFF.

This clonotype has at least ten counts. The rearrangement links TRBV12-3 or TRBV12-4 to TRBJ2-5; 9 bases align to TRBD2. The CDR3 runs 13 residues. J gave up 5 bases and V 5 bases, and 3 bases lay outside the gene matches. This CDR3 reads CASSAGGGETQYF. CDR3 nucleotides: TGTGCCAGCAGTGCGGGGGGGGGCGAGACCCAGTACTTC.

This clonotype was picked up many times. The CDR3: CASSYGTGPVYNSPLHF. The CDR3 region has the DNA TGTGCCAGCAGTTACGGGACAGGGCCGGTATATAATTCACCCCTCCACTTT. This chain joins TRBV6-5 and TRBJ1-6; 9 bases map to TRBD1. CDR1 is MNHEY and CDR2 is SVGAGI in the germline V gene. J gave up 4 bases and V 2 bases, and 6 bases lay outside the gene matches. CDR3 length: 17 residues.

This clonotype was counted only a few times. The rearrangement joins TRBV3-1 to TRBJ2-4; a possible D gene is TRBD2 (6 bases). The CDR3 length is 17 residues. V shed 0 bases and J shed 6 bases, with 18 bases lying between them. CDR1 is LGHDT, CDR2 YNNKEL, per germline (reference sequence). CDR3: CASSQEAGGRKRNIQYF. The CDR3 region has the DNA TGTGCCAGCAGCCAAGAAGCGGGCGGACGCAAGAGAAACATTCAGTACTTC.

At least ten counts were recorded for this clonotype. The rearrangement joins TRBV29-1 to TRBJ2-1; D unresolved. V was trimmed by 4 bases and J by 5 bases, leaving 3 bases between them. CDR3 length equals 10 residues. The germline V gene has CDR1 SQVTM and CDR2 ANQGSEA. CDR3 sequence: CSVGDNEQFF. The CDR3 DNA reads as TGCAGCGTTGGGGACAATGAGCAGTTCTTC.

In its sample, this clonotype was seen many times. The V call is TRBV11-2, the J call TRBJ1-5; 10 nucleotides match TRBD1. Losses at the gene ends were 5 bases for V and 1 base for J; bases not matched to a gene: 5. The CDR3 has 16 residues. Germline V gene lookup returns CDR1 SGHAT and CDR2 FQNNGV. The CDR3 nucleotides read TGTGCCAGCAGCCGACGACAGGGGGCCAGCAATCAGCCCCAGCATTTT. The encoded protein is CASSRRQGASNQPQHF.

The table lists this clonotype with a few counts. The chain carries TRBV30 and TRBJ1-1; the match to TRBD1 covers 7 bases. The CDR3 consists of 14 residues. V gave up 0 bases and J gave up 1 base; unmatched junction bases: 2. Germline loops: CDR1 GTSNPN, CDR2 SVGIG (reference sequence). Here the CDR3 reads CAWSVRDRNTEAFF. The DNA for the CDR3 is TGTGCCTGGAGTGTACGGGACAGGAACACTGAAGCTTTCTTT.

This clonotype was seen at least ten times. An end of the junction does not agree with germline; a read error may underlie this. DNA of the CDR3: TGTGCCAGCAGTCAAGAGCCGGGGGGGCGATATGGCTACACCTTC. It translates to CASSQEPGGRYGYTF. The chain employs TRBV3-1 and TRBJ1-2; weak D call: TRBD1 (6 bases). CDR3 length: 15 residues. The germline gives CDR1 LGHDT, CDR2 YNNKEL (reference sequence).

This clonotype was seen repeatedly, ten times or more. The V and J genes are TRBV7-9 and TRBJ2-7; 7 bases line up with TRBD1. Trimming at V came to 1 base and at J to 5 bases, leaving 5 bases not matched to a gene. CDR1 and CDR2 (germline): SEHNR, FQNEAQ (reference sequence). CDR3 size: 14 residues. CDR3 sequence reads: CASSLGQGVDEQYF. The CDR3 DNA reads TGTGCCAGCAGCTTAGGGCAGGGGGTCGACGAGCAGTACTTC.

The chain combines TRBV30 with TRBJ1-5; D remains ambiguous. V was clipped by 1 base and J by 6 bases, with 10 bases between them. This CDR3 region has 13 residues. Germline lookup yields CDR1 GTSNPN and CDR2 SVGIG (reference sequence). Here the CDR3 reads CAWSGGWPQPQHF. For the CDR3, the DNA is TGTGCCTGGAGTGGGGGATGGCCTCAGCCCCAGCATTTT.

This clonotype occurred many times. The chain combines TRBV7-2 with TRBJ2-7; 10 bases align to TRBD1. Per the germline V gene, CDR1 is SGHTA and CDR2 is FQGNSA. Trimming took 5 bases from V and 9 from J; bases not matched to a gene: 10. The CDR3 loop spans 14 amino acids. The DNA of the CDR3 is TGTGCCAGCAGCCTCGACAGGGGGCAAAGCCCGCAGTACTTC. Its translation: CASSLDRGQSPQYF.

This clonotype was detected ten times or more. The CDR3 DNA follows: TGTGCCAGCAGCTTCGTCGGGGAGCTGTTTTTT. It encodes CASSFVGELFF. V is TRBV7-9 and J is TRBJ2-2; D gene ambiguous. The V and J ends lost 3 bases and 7 bases respectively, with 3 bases between them. CDR1 and CDR2 from the germline V gene are SEHNR and FQNEAQ (reference sequence). The CDR3 length is 11 residues. The full variable domain, completed using reference TRBV7-9 and TRBJ2-2, is DTGVSQNPRHKITKRGQNVTFRCDPISEHNRLYWYRQTLGQGPEFLTYFQNEAQLEKSRLLSDRFSAERPKGSFSTLEIQRTEQGDSAMYLCASSFVGELFFGEGSRLTVL.

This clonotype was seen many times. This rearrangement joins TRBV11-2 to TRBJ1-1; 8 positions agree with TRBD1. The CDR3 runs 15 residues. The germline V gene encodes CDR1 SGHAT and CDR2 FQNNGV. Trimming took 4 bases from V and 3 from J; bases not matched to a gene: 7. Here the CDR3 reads CASSSPQGGYTEAFF. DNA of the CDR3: TGTGCCAGCAGCTCCCCACAGGGGGGGTACACTGAAGCTTTCTTT.

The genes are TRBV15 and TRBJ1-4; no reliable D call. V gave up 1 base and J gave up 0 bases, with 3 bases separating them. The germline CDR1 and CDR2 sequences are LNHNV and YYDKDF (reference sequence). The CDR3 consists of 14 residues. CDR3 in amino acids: CATSRAATNEKLFF. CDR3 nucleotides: TGTGCCACCAGCAGAGCTGCAACTAATGAAAAACTGTTTTTT.

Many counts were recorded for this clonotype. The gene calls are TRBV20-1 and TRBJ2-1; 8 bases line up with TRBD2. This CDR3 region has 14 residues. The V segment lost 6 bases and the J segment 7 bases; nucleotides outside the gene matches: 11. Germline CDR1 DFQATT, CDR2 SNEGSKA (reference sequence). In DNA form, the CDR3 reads TGCAGTGCACGACCAACGAGCGGGGGAAATGAGCAGTTCTTC. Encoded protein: CSARPTSGGNEQFF.

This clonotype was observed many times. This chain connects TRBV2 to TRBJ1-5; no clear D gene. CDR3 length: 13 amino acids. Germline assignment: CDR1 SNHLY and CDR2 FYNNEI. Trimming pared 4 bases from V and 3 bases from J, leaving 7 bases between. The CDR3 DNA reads TGTGCCAGCAGTGGGGAATACAATCAGCCCCAGCATTTT. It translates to CASSGEYNQPQHF.

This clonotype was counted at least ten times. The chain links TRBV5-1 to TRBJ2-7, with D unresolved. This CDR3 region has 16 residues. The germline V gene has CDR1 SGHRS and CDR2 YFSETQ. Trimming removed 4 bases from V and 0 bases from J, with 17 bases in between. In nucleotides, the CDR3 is TGCGCCAGCAGCAAAGAAGGCAGCACCTACTCCTACGAGCAGTACTTC. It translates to CASSKEGSTYSYEQYF.

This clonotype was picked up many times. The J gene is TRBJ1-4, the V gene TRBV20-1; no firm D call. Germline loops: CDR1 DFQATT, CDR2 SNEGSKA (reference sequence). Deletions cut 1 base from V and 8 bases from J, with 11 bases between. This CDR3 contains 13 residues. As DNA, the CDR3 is TGCAGTGCTAGAGGGCCGGGTGGCGAAAAACTGTTTTTT. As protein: CSARGPGGEKLFF.

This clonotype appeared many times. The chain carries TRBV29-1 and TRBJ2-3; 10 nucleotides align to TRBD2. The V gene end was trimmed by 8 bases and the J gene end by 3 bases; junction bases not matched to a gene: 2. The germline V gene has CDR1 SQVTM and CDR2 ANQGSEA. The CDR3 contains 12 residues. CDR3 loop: CSSGLATDTQYF. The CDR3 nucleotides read TGCAGCTCGGGACTAGCGACAGATACGCAGTATTTT.

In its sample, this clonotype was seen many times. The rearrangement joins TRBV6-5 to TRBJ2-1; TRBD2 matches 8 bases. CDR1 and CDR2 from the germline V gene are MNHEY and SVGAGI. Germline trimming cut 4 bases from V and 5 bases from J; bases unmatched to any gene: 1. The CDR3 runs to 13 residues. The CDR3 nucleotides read TGTGCCAGCAGTTCGACTAGCGACAATGAGCAGTTCTTC. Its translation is CASSSTSDNEQFF.

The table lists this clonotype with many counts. The CDR3 nucleotides read TGTGCCAGCAGTCAACAGGGGACTATGAACACTGAAGCTTTCTTT. As protein: CASSQQGTMNTEAFF. The chain has TRBV12-3 or TRBV12-4 and TRBJ1-1; 7 positions agree with TRBD1. The CDR3 spans 15 residues. J lost 0 bases, V lost 5 bases, and 6 bases had no gene match.

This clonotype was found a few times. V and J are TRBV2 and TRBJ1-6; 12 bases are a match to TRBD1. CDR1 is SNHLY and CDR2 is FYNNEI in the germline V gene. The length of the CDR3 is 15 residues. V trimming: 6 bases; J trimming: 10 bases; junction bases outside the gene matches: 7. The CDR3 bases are TGTGCCAGCAGCGAACGGGACAGGGGGCGATCACCCCTCCACTTT. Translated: CASSERDRGRSPLHF.

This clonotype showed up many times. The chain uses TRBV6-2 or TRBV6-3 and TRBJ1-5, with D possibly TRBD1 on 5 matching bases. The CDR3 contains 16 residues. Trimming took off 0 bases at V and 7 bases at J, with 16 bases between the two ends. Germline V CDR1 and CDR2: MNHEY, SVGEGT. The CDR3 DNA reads TGTGCCAGCAGTTACTCGATTCGCGCAGGGATACAGCCCCAGCATTTT. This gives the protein CASSYSIRAGIQPQHF.

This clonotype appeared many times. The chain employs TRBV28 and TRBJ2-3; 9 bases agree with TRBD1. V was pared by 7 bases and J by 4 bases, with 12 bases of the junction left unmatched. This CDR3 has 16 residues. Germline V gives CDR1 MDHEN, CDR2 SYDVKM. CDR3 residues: CASTTPPGQGSDTQYF. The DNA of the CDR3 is TGTGCCAGCACCACTCCACCGGGACAGGGATCAGATACGCAGTATTTT. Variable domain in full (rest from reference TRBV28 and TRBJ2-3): DVKVTQSSRYLVKRTGEKVFLECVQDMDHENMFWYRQDPGLGLRLIYFSYDVKMKEKGDIPEGYSVSREKKERFSLILESASTNQTSMYLCASTTPPGQGSDTQYFGPGTRLTVL.

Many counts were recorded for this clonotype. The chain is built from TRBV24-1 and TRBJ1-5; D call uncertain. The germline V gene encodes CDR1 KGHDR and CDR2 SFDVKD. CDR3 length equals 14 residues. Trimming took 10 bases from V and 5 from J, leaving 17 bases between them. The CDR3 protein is CATSDGFRDQPQHF. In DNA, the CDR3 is TGTGCCACAAGCGATGGATTCCGTGATCAGCCCCAGCATTTT.